The 14 T cell receptor beta chains below all came from one sample that was sequenced in a study of T-cell reconstitution after alpha-beta-depleted transplantation in children. Preparation of the TCRbeta library was carried out with unique molecular identifiers. TCRdb recomputed calls from the PCR reads with MiXCR, one row per CDR3 protein. This sample yields 150,000 to 200,000 distinct CDR3 sequences, of which around 10% are seen a single time; about 12% belongs to the top ten. The input for sequencing was PBMCs, taken before TCRalphabeta/CD19-depleted stem cell transplant. The receptors derive from a boy younger than 10 with acute myeloid leukemia, due to receive a stem cell transplant.

This clonotype showed up many times. This chain joins TRBV24-1 and TRBJ2-5; D remains unclear. The germline CDR1 and CDR2 sequences are KGHDR and SFDVKD. The germline V and J ends were trimmed by 7 bases and 2 bases, with 13 bases remaining between them. The CDR3 extends over 14 amino acids. The CDR3 bases are TGTGCCACCAGATCTCCAGAGAATCAAGAGACCCAGTACTTC. Translated: CATRSPENQETQYF.

There are many counts of this clonotype. The chain is built from TRBV20-1 and TRBJ1-2, with D possibly matching TRBD1 (6 bases). CDR1 is DFQATT and CDR2 is SNEGSKA in the germline V gene (reference sequence). The CDR3 extends over 12 amino acids. The ends were cut back, 5 bases at V and 4 bases at J, with 11 bases in the middle. CDR3 sequence: CSAYRQAYGYTF. The CDR3 DNA reads TGCAGTGCTTATCGACAGGCCTATGGCTACACCTTC.

The V call is TRBV12-5, the J call TRBJ2-3; possibly TRBD1 or TRBD2 for D (5 bases each). The V end was cut by 0 bases, the J end by 3 bases, with 13 bases between. The length of the CDR3 is 16 residues. Germline V gene data show CDR1 as LGHNT and CDR2 as FRNRAP. CDR3 bases: TGTGCTAGTGGTTTGGTACTCAGCTGGGGGACAGATACGCAGTATTTT. Translated: CASGLVLSWGTDTQYF.

This clonotype was seen repeatedly, ten times or more. V gene TRBV5-1 combines with J gene TRBJ1-1; D not resolved. Trimming took off 4 bases at V and 0 bases at J, with 16 bases between the two ends. Germline CDR1 is SGHRS and CDR2 is YFSETQ. The CDR3 is 16 residues long. CDR3 sequence: CASSPRPRRMNTEAFF. CDR3 in DNA: TGCGCCAGCAGCCCCCGGCCGCGCAGAATGAACACTGAAGCTTTCTTT.

This clonotype was seen ten or more times. The chain recombines TRBV29-1 with TRBJ2-1; D may be TRBD2 (6 bases). The CDR3 length is 12 residues. Trimming stripped 3 bases from V and 3 bases from J, with 6 bases between. Per the germline V gene, CDR1 is SQVTM and CDR2 is ANQGSEA. The CDR3 DNA is TGCAGCGTTGAGGAGGGCTACAATGAGCAGTTCTTC. Translation: CSVEEGYNEQFF.

This clonotype was seen more than once but under ten times. J is TRBJ1-2 and V is TRBV20-1; unclear D gene. The CDR3 runs 13 residues. Trimming removed 6 bases from V and 7 bases from J, with 18 bases in between. CDR1 is DFQATT, CDR2 SNEGSKA, per germline (reference sequence). The CDR3 DNA sequence: TGCAGTGCCTCGCGGACCCTGGCGTTTGGCTACACCTTC. Amino acids: CSASRTLAFGYTF.

Many counts were recorded for this clonotype. The chain is built from TRBV28 and TRBJ2-3; D gene uncertain. From germline, CDR1 is MDHEN and CDR2 SYDVKM. Trimming stripped 5 bases from V and 2 bases from J, with 11 bases between. The length of the CDR3 is 14 residues. In nucleotides, the CDR3 is TGTGCCAGCAGTGACTGGAAAACCACAGATACGCAGTATTTT. Translating gives CASSDWKTTDTQYF.

Many counts were recorded for this clonotype. CDR3 sequence: CAISESSRVGAFF. The DNA of the CDR3 is TGTGCCATCAGTGAGTCCTCGAGGGTGGGAGCTTTCTTT. The chain uses TRBV10-3 and TRBJ1-1, with D hard to call. Per the germline V gene, CDR1 is ENHRY and CDR2 is SYGVKD. V was pared by 0 bases and J by 10 bases, with 12 bases between. There are 13 residues in the CDR3.

The genes are TRBV30 and TRBJ2-3; 7 bases fit TRBD2. Germline values: CDR1 GTSNPN, CDR2 SVGIG (reference sequence). Trimming cost V 8 bases and J 0 bases; bases outside gene matches: 2. There are 12 residues in the CDR3. CDR3 loop: CAGSGSTDTQYF. The CDR3 DNA reads as TGTGCCGGTAGCGGGAGCACAGATACGCAGTATTTT.

The chain couples TRBV7-9 to TRBJ2-7; D remains unclear. The V and J ends lost 7 bases and 2 bases respectively, with 18 bases between them. This CDR3 has 15 residues. Germline CDR1 reads SEHNR; CDR2 reads FQNEAQ (reference sequence). CDR3 residues: CASTKLGSRAYEQYF. In DNA form, the CDR3 reads TGTGCCAGCACAAAATTGGGCAGTAGAGCCTACGAGCAGTACTTC.

This clonotype was recorded many times. This CDR3 is CASSLAPTGPNTGELFF. For the CDR3, the DNA is TGCGCCAGCAGCTTGGCCCCGACAGGACCGAACACCGGGGAGCTGTTTTTT. J is TRBJ2-2 and V is TRBV5-1; possible D gene TRBD1, 6 bases. CDR1 is SGHRS, CDR2 YFSETQ, per germline. Trimming pared 0 bases from V and 0 bases from J, leaving 12 bases between. The CDR3 is 17 amino acids.

CDR3 bases: TGCGCCAGCAGCCACGGCCAAGGGAGCAATCAGCCCCAGCATTTT. It encodes CASSHGQGSNQPQHF. This chain connects TRBV4-1 to TRBJ1-5; D is undetermined. The germline gives CDR1 MGHRA, CDR2 YSYEKL. Between the trimmed V and J ends, which lost 3 bases and 1 base, there was a span of 10 bases. The CDR3 length is 15 residues.

Many counts were recorded for this clonotype. The V call is TRBV10-1, the J call TRBJ2-1; 12 bases agree with TRBD2. Losses at the gene ends were 3 bases for V and 15 bases for J; bases not matched to a gene: 6. From germline, CDR1 is WNHNN and CDR2 SYGVQD (reference sequence). The CDR3 consists of 13 residues. In DNA, the CDR3 is TGCGCCAGCAGTGATCTAGCGGGAGGGCCACGGTTCTTC. Its protein is CASSDLAGGPRFF.

This clonotype has at least ten counts. The V call is TRBV12-3 or TRBV12-4, the J call TRBJ1-2; tentative D call: TRBD1 (6 bases). There are 12 residues in the CDR3. The V gene lost 11 bases and the J gene lost 8 bases, with 18 bases spanning the gap. The CDR3 here is CASRGRGHGYTF. CDR3 nucleotide sequence: TGTGCCTCGCGGGGCAGGGGACACGGCTACACCTTC.